These 19 T cell receptor beta chains came from one sample sequenced in a study of T cells in Graves' hyperthyroidism and ophthalmopathy (dated by TCRdb to between 2017 and 2020). The library was prepared using multiplex PCR. The instrument was an Illumina HiSeq 2000. The TCR beta CDR3 regions were amplified from RNA transcripts. The TCR CDR3 was subjected to a first round of RT-PCR using the HTBI primer set and the Qiagen OneStep RT-PCR kit. The public reads were reprocessed in TCRdb via fastp at Q25 and MiXCR, keeping in-frame beta chains. Each entry merges the rows of one CDR3 protein and shows their most common DNA and genes. In this sample the table shows approximately 420,000 distinct CDR3 sequences, 15% of which occur a single time. The biggest ten clones account for about 31% of the sample. Sequencing was carried out using blood. The receptors derive from a woman in her twenties or thirties with Graves' hyperthyroidism.

Ten or more counts support this clonotype. The chain uses TRBV6-5 and TRBJ1-6; possibly TRBD1 for D (5 bases). Germline V lookup: CDR1 MNHEY, CDR2 SVGAGI. V lost 2 bases, J lost 6 bases, and 11 bases lay in between. This CDR3 spans 15 amino acids. In DNA, the CDR3 is TGTGCCAGCAGTTACGAGGAGGGGATTAATTCACCCCTCCACTTT. It yields the protein CASSYEEGINSPLHF.

This clonotype turned up a few times. The chain has TRBV25-1 and TRBJ1-1; TRBD1 aligns across 9 bases. Germline loops: CDR1 MGHDK, CDR2 SYGVNS. This CDR3 comprises 13 residues. The trim removed 7 bases at V and 5 bases at J, leaving 5 bases unmatched. CDR3 loop: CASTGDRVTEAFF. In DNA, the CDR3 is TGTGCCAGCACGGGGGACAGGGTAACTGAAGCTTTCTTT.

The chain carries TRBV10-3 and TRBJ1-4; weak D call: TRBD1 (5 bases). V lost 6 bases and J 8 bases, leaving 19 bases between the germline ends. Germline V CDR1 and CDR2: ENHRY, SYGVKD. The CDR3 spans 15 residues. The CDR3 nucleotides are TGTGCCATCAGCCGTTCGACGGGACCCGAGGAAAAACTGTTTTTT. The encoded protein is CAISRSTGPEEKLFF.

Ten or more counts support this clonotype. V gene TRBV18 combines with J gene TRBJ2-7, with 9 bases aligning to TRBD1. V was clipped by 5 bases and J by 5 bases; unmatched bases: 4. CDR1 is KGHSH and CDR2 is LQKENI in the germline V gene. CDR3 length: 13 residues. The CDR3 DNA follows: TGTGCCAGCTCAACGAGACAGGGGGACGAGCAGTACTTC. It yields the protein CASSTRQGDEQYF.

This clonotype was recorded at least ten times. The rearrangement uses TRBV2 and TRBJ2-1; 7 bases are a match to TRBD1. Per the germline V gene, CDR1 is SNHLY and CDR2 is FYNNEI. Germline trimming cut 5 bases from V and 9 bases from J; bases unmatched to any gene: 1. CDR3 size: 11 residues. In nucleotides, the CDR3 is TGTGCCAGCAGTCAGGGGGTTGAGCAGTTCTTC. It translates to CASSQGVEQFF.

This chain links TRBV20-1 with TRBJ2-1, with TRBD1 identical over 10 bases. With V trimmed by 6 bases and J by 2 bases, 7 bases remained unmatched. The CDR3 length is 15 residues. Germline V gene sequence: CDR1 DFQATT, CDR2 SNEGSKA (reference sequence). In nucleotides, the CDR3 is TGCAGTGCCATCCTAGGGACAGGGGCCTACAATGAGCAGTTCTTC. Residues: CSAILGTGAYNEQFF.

This clonotype was counted between two and nine times. Mismatch with germline at one junction end may stem from a read error. The chain employs TRBV7-7 and TRBJ2-2, with D possibly TRBD1 on 6 matching bases. Germline lookup yields CDR1 SSHAT and CDR2 FNYEAQ (reference sequence). The CDR3 is made up of 14 amino acids. The CDR3 loop is CASSQGPRTGELFF. In nucleotides, the CDR3 is TGTGCTAGCAGCCAGGGGCCCCGAACCGGGGAGCTGTTTTTT.

V usage is TRBV5-6 and J usage is TRBJ2-7; 11 bases match TRBD2. Germline V lookup: CDR1 SGHDT, CDR2 YYEEEE. The trim removed 5 bases at V and 5 bases at J, leaving 12 bases unmatched. This CDR3 region has 16 residues. As DNA, the CDR3 is TGTGCCAGCAGTCCCCATTTAGCGGGAGGGCCTAACGAGCAGTACTTC. Translated: CASSPHLAGGPNEQYF. The full variable domain, its missing parts supplied by reference TRBV5-6 and TRBJ2-7, is DAGVTQSPTHLIKTRGQQVTLRCSPKSGHDTVSWYQQALGQGPQFIFQYYEEEERQRGNFPDRFSGHQFPNYSSELNVNALLLGDSALYLCASSPHLAGGPNEQYFGPGTRLTVT.

This clonotype showed up just a few times. V gene TRBV25-1 combines with J gene TRBJ2-7, with D possibly matching TRBD1 (6 bases). The CDR3 length is 15 residues. V was trimmed by 3 bases and J by 3 bases, leaving 15 bases between them. Germline V gives CDR1 MGHDK, CDR2 SYGVNS. The CDR3 is CASSDVPGTSYEQYF. CDR3 in DNA: TGTGCCAGCAGTGACGTACCCGGGACAAGCTACGAGCAGTACTTC.

Regarding this clonotype: The CDR3 carries no conserved terminal phenylalanine or tryptophan, so it likely arises from a read error. The gene calls are TRBV9 and TRBJ2-3, with 9 bases fitting TRBD2. The germline V gene has CDR1 SGDLS and CDR2 YYNGEE. Trimming took 0 bases from V and 3 from J; bases not matched to a gene: 11. This CDR3 contains 18 residues. The CDR3 region is CASSVVGAGGPGTDTQYL. As DNA, the CDR3 is TGTGCCAGCAGCGTAGTAGGGGCGGGAGGGCCAGGAACAGATACGCAGTATCTT.

The table lists this clonotype with a few counts. The rearrangement uses TRBV4-1 and TRBJ2-5; D might be TRBD1 or TRBD2, each matching 5 bases. CDR1 is MGHRA and CDR2 is YSYEKL in the germline V gene. The V and J ends lost 0 bases and 4 bases respectively, with 12 bases between them. CDR3 length equals 15 residues. CDR3 protein: CASSQDGTDGETQYF. In DNA, the CDR3 is TGCGCCAGCAGCCAAGATGGGACCGACGGAGAGACCCAGTACTTC.

This clonotype came up many times. The V gene is TRBV12-3 or TRBV12-4, the J gene TRBJ1-2; 9 bases match TRBD1. V shed 0 bases and J 7 bases; nucleotides not matched to a gene: 6. The CDR3 length is 15 residues. Here the CDR3 reads CASSLAGTGSGGYTF. CDR3 nucleotides: TGTGCCAGCAGTTTAGCGGGGACAGGGTCAGGTGGCTACACCTTC.

This clonotype was recorded at least ten times. The gene calls are TRBV27 and TRBJ2-2; 9 nucleotides line up with TRBD2. The V segment lost 5 bases and the J segment 4 bases; nucleotides outside the gene matches: 5. Germline lookup yields CDR1 MNHEY and CDR2 SMNVEV (reference sequence). CDR3 length equals 15 residues. The CDR3 loop reads CASSPGTSTTGELFF. CDR3 in DNA: TGTGCCAGCAGTCCCGGGACTAGCACCACCGGGGAGCTGTTTTTT.

The table lists this clonotype with many counts. V and J are TRBV28 and TRBJ2-1; 8 nucleotides agree with TRBD2. With 3 bases clipped from V and 3 bases from J, the junction kept 7 bases outside the gene matches. CDR1 is MDHEN and CDR2 is SYDVKM in the germline V gene. The CDR3 totals 16 residues. This chain's CDR3 is CASSFRSGGLYNEQFF. CDR3 bases: TGTGCCAGCAGTTTTAGATCGGGAGGGCTCTACAATGAGCAGTTCTTC.

Notes on this clonotype: A much larger clonotype is one base distant, so this may be a read error. The CDR3: CATSDSAAGSTDTQYF. CDR3 in DNA: TGTGCCACCAGTGATTCTGCAGCGGGAAGCACAGATACGCAGTATTTT. This chain links TRBV24-1 with TRBJ2-3, with 7 nucleotides matching TRBD2. The CDR3 is made up of 16 amino acids. The germline V gene has CDR1 KGHDR and CDR2 SFDVKD. With V trimmed by 2 bases and J by 0 bases, 4 bases remained unmatched.

This clonotype was picked up a small number of times. The V gene is TRBV11-2, the J gene TRBJ1-2; D gene ambiguous. CDR1 SGHAT and CDR2 FQNNGV come from the germline V gene. Trimming cost V 2 bases and J 7 bases, with 17 bases left between them. There are 15 residues in the CDR3. The CDR3 nucleotides read TGTGCCAGCAGCTTAAGTGGAGCGCTGGCCCCTGGCTACACCTTC. Amino acid sequence: CASSLSGALAPGYTF.

This clonotype was observed a handful of times. V is TRBV5-5 and J is TRBJ1-5; no reliable D call. The CDR3 consists of 13 residues. In germline, CDR1 is SGHKS, CDR2 YYEKEE (reference sequence). V was cut by 0 bases and J by 6 bases, with 7 bases left in between. The CDR3 DNA reads as TGTGCCAGCAGCTTGGCCGCTTCTCAGCCCCAGCATTTT. Encoded protein: CASSLAASQPQHF.

The chain links TRBV15 to TRBJ2-3; 7 nucleotides match TRBD1. Germline loops: CDR1 LNHNV, CDR2 YYDKDF (reference sequence). With 4 bases clipped from V and 0 bases from J, the junction kept 4 bases outside the gene matches. This CDR3 contains 15 residues. The CDR3 region is CATSTRTGSTDTQYF. In DNA form, the CDR3 reads TGTGCCACCAGCACACGGACAGGAAGCACAGATACGCAGTATTTT.

The sample holds many counts of this clonotype. V and J are TRBV6-1 and TRBJ1-2; D is ambiguous. Germline V gene sequence: CDR1 MNHNS, CDR2 SASEGT. V lost 6 bases to trimming and J lost 8 bases, with 13 bases between them. The CDR3 has 12 amino acids. The CDR3 spells CASSREGWGYTF. In DNA, the CDR3 is TGTGCCAGCAGCCGGGAGGGTTGGGGCTACACCTTC.